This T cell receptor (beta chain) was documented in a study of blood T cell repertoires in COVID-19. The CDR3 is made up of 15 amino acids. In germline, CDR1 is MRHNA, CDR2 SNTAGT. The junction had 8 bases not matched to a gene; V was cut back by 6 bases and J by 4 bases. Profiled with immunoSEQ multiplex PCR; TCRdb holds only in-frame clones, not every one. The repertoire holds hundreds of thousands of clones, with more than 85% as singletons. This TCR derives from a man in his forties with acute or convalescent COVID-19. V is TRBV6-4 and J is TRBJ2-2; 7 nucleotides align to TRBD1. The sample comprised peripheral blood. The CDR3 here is CASSETGLSTGELFF. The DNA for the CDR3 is TGTGCCAGCAGCGAGACAGGGTTAAGCACCGGGGAGCTGTTTTTT.